These 19 T cell receptor beta chains came from one sample sequenced in a study of STAT3 mutations in large granular lymphocyte leukemia. General study results and limits: At least one immunodominant TCR beta clonotype appeared in every T-cell large granular lymphocyte leukemia patient.

Repertoires were generated with immunoSEQ multiplex PCR, while TCRdb's copy carries only in-frame clones and drops some. The table lists roughly 31,000 clones, over 65% of them singletons, with 30% in the top ten. Their recognized antigens are unknown. Sequencing was carried out using peripheral blood mononuclear cells. The receptors originated from a woman between 45 and 65 years old with T-cell large granular lymphocyte leukemia. Some clones in this sample may be carry-over from other donors' samples.

This clone turned up a few times. The V call is TRBV7-6, the J call TRBJ2-2; D is unclear. CDR3 size: 15 residues. V was trimmed by 1 base and J by 4 bases, leaving 10 bases between them. The germline CDR1 and CDR2 sequences are SGHVS and FNYEAQ. This chain's CDR3 is CASSLGPPGTGELFF. CDR3 in DNA: TGTGCCAGCAGCTTAGGACCACCGGGCACCGGGGAGCTGTTTTTT.

This clone was picked up one time. This chain links TRBV27 with TRBJ2-7, with 7 nucleotides matching TRBD1. The V and J ends lost 8 bases and 1 base, in that order; junction bases with no gene match: 11. Germline assignment: CDR1 MNHEY and CDR2 SMNVEV (reference sequence). The CDR3 totals 15 residues. In DNA form, the CDR3 reads TGTGCCAGCCGAAAACCGGGACAGAGTTCCTACGAGCAGTACTTC. Its translation is CASRKPGQSSYEQYF.

The rearrangement joins TRBV18 to TRBJ1-1; D is uncertain. Looked up from germline, CDR1 is KGHSH and CDR2 is LQKENI. CDR3 length equals 13 residues. V gave up 0 bases and J gave up 7 bases, with 9 bases separating them. CDR3 in DNA: TGTGCCAGCTCACCACCTGCACAGTATGAAGCTTTCTTT. It codes for CASSPPAQYEAFF.

The J gene is TRBJ2-3, the V gene TRBV7-9, with a weak D call TRBD1 (7 bases). CDR3 size: 16 residues. Germline V lookup: CDR1 SEHNR, CDR2 FQNEAQ (reference sequence). Trimming removed 3 bases from V and 4 bases from J, with 17 bases in between. Here the CDR3 reads CASSFRQGGLADTQYF. The CDR3 DNA reads as TGTGCCAGCAGCTTTCGACAGGGAGGTTTGGCAGATACGCAGTATTTT.

The J gene is TRBJ1-2, the V gene TRBV29-1; a possible D gene is TRBD1 (6 bases). CDR1 is SQVTM, CDR2 ANQGSEA, per germline. CDR3 length: 16 residues. Trimming shortened V by 3 bases and J by 8 bases, and 25 bases separated the two germline ends. CDR3 loop: CSVDFKRDTNLGGYTF. CDR3 DNA sequence: TGCAGCGTTGATTTCAAACGGGACACAAACTTGGGAGGCTACACCTTC.

The chain uses TRBV2 and TRBJ2-3, with D uncertain. Germline CDR1 reads SNHLY; CDR2 reads FYNNEI. The CDR3 spans 13 residues. The V end was cut by 7 bases, the J end by 4 bases, with 12 bases between. In nucleotides, the CDR3 is TGTGCCAGCAACATTGGGTTGCCAGATACGCAGTATTTT. The encoded protein is CASNIGLPDTQYF.

This chain uses TRBV29-1 with TRBJ2-1, with 8 bases fitting TRBD1. Germline values: CDR1 SQVTM, CDR2 ANQGSEA. CDR3 size: 15 residues. V shed 5 bases and J 7 bases; nucleotides not matched to a gene: 13. Here the CDR3 DNA reads TGCAGCGTTTCAGGACAGGGATCCTCCTTAAATGAGCAGTTCTTC. Its translation: CSVSGQGSSLNEQFF.

The V gene is TRBV5-6, the J gene TRBJ1-5; no clear D. The CDR3 runs to 16 residues. The V end was cut by 2 bases, the J end by 0 bases, with 12 bases between. Germline CDR1 reads SGHDT; CDR2 reads YYEEEE. The CDR3 loop reads CASSFYSDNSNQPQHF. In nucleotides, the CDR3 is TGTGCCAGCAGCTTTTACAGCGATAATAGCAATCAGCCCCAGCATTTT.

This chain links TRBV6-5 with TRBJ2-7; 7 positions match TRBD1. The germline V gene encodes CDR1 MNHEY and CDR2 SVGAGI. There are 15 residues in the CDR3. The ends lost 5 bases at V and 0 bases at J; junction bases unmatched: 7. CDR3 sequence reads: CASSSQTGNSYEQYF. The CDR3 bases are TGTGCCAGCAGTAGTCAGACAGGGAACTCCTACGAGCAGTACTTC.

The gene calls are TRBV5-6 and TRBJ2-1; D is possibly TRBD1 (5 bases). The germline V gene has CDR1 SGHDT and CDR2 YYEEEE. CDR3 length equals 14 residues. With 2 bases removed from V and 7 bases from J, the gap between germline ends came to 13 bases. Here the CDR3 DNA reads TGTGCCAGCAGCTTCATGGGGCTGGTAAATGAGCAGTTCTTC. This translates into CASSFMGLVNEQFF.

The chain is built from TRBV4-1 and TRBJ2-5, with D hard to call. Trimming took off 1 base at V and 5 bases at J, with 17 bases between the two ends. This CDR3 contains 16 residues. From germline, CDR1 is MGHRA and CDR2 YSYEKL. This CDR3 reads CASSQGVGYVSETQYF. The CDR3 bases are TGCGCCAGCAGCCAAGGCGTGGGATATGTATCGGAGACCCAGTACTTC.

Here the CDR3 reads CASSQRDVPYEQYF. DNA of the CDR3: TGTGCCAGCAGCCAAAGGGACGTCCCCTACGAGCAGTACTTC. This sequence joins TRBV7-9 and TRBJ2-7, with D perhaps assigned TRBD1 or TRBD2 (5 bases each). CDR1 SEHNR and CDR2 FQNEAQ come from the germline V gene (reference sequence). V was trimmed by 5 bases and J by 2 bases, leaving 13 bases between them. The CDR3 runs 14 residues.

CDR3 DNA: TGCGCCAGCAGCTCCGGACAGGGGCCCTACAATGAGCAGTTCTTC. As protein: CASSSGQGPYNEQFF. J is TRBJ2-1 and V is TRBV5-1; 9 bases match TRBD1. Unmatched junction bases numbered 3, after V lost 3 bases and J lost 2 bases. Germline CDR1 reads SGHRS; CDR2 reads YFSETQ. The CDR3 spans 15 residues.

The chain joins TRBV5-1 to TRBJ2-2; 14 nucleotides align to TRBD2. This CDR3 comprises 18 residues. After removal of 1 base from V and 0 bases from J, the junction contained 2 bases not matched to a gene. Looked up from germline, CDR1 is SGHRS and CDR2 is YFSETQ. The CDR3 bases are TGCGCCAGCAGCTTGAGACTAGCGGGAGGGCCGAACACCGGGGAGCTGTTTTTT. Residues: CASSLRLAGGPNTGELFF.

This chain links TRBV7-9 with TRBJ2-3; either TRBD1 or TRBD2 may fit D (5 bases each). The CDR3 totals 14 residues. CDR1 SEHNR and CDR2 FQNEAQ come from the germline V gene (reference sequence). Trimming shortened V by 5 bases and J by 4 bases, and 13 bases separated the two germline ends. CDR3 protein: CASSPGRGADTQYF. CDR3 nucleotide sequence: TGTGCCAGCAGCCCCGGACGAGGGGCAGATACGCAGTATTTT.

The chain combines TRBV28 with TRBJ1-2, with 8 bases aligning to TRBD1. The V gene's germline CDR1 is MDHEN and CDR2 SYDVKM. The CDR3 is made up of 15 amino acids. J lost 3 bases, V lost 6 bases, and 9 bases had no gene match. CDR3 in amino acids: CASRGPPGQDYGYTF. CDR3 DNA: TGTGCCAGCAGAGGCCCTCCGGGACAGGACTATGGCTACACCTTC.

V usage is TRBV15 and J usage is TRBJ2-5; no definite D call. The CDR3 extends over 14 amino acids. Germline CDR1 reads LNHNV; CDR2 reads YYDKDF (reference sequence). The V end was cut by 0 bases, the J end by 5 bases, with 10 bases between. CDR3 DNA sequence: TGTGCCACCAGCAGAGATGTCGGTGGGGAGACCCAGTACTTC. This gives the protein CATSRDVGGETQYF. Complete variable domain (other parts from reference TRBV15 and TRBJ2-5): DAMVIQNPRYQVTQFGKPVTLSCSQTLNHNVMYWYQQKSSQAPKLLFHYYDKDFNNEADTPDNFQSRRPNTSFCFLDIRSPGLGDTAMYLCATSRDVGGETQYFGPGTRLLVL.

CDR3 sequence (DNA): TGTGCCAGCAGTTTACCTAGCGGGAACACCGGGGAGCTGTTTTTT. This translates into CASSLPSGNTGELFF. V usage is TRBV28 and J usage is TRBJ2-2, with 7 bases matching TRBD2. Germline CDR1 is MDHEN and CDR2 is SYDVKM. After removal of 2 bases from V and 1 base from J, the junction contained 1 base not matched to a gene. The CDR3 is 15 residues long.

The chain carries TRBV13 and TRBJ2-2; the D gene could be TRBD1 or TRBD2 (5 bases each). The CDR3 has 16 residues. Trimming took off 0 bases at V and 9 bases at J, with 17 bases between the two ends. Germline CDR1 and CDR2: PRHDT and FYEKMQ (reference sequence). CDR3 DNA sequence: TGTGCCAGCAGCTTAGGACGTCAGGGAGTCAACCGGGAGCTGTTTTTT. Amino acid sequence: CASSLGRQGVNRELFF.